This TCR beta chain was identified during a study of beta chain features in type 1 diabetes. In the study overall: On cell yields, gender and age, patients and healthy donors were similar. Fewer than 110 million sorted cells were examined across all samples. The study, taken as a whole, reports: Among all four CD4+ subsets, Type 1 diabetes patients had TCRB CDR3s that were moderately but significantly shorter. PCR may have favored shorter templates equally in patients and controls.

The entirety of the isolated RNA underwent reverse transcription, so expressed TCRB transcripts were sequenced. Only in-frame clones appear in the TCRdb table, and some are missing; sequencing was by immunoSEQ multiplex PCR. Here the sample spans around 130,000 clones, less than 20% being singletons. Markers CD45RO/CCR7/CD25/CD127/CD95/CD27 served to sort CD4+ naive, central memory, regulatory and stem cell-like memory cells. This clone has a handful of counts. As yet, its antigen is unknown. The sample taken for sequencing was central memory CD4+ T cells from blood. This TCR derives from a man aged 25-40 years with type 1 diabetes.

Written as DNA, the CDR3 is TGCGCCAGCAGCCAAGAGGGAAAGGGCACAGATACGCAGTATTTT. As protein: CASSQEGKGTDTQYF. The chain combines TRBV4-3 with TRBJ2-3; D call uncertain. There are 15 residues in the CDR3. Germline loops: CDR1 LGHNA, CDR2 YSLEER. Trimming pared 0 bases from V and 1 base from J, leaving 8 bases between.